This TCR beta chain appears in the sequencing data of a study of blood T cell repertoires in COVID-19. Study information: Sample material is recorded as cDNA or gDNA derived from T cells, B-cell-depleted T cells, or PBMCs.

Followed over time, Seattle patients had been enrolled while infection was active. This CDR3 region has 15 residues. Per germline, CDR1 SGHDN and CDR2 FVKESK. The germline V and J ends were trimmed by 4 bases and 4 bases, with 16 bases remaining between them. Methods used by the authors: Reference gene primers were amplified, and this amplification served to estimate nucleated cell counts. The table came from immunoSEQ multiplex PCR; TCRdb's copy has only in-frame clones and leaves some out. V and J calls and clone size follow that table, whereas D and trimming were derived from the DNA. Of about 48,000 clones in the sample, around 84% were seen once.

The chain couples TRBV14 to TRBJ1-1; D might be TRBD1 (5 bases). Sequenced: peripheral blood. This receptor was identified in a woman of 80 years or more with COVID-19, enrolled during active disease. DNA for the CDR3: TGTGCCAGCAGCCCCGGGGTCGGGGGGAGCACTGAAGCTTTCTTT. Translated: CASSPGVGGSTEAFF.